Reported below is one T cell receptor beta chain. The antigen remains unidentified. The sample belongs to a study of T cells expressing NK-cell markers. General study findings and limits: The contribution of dominant NKG2C+ clonotypes to CD8+ T cells in six or seven donors was roughly 1.0-7.5%.

This CDR3 contains 17 residues. The V gene's germline CDR1 is SGHRS and CDR2 YFSETQ. 5'RACE template switching with UMIs produced the TCR beta cDNA. TCRdb reworked the 5' RACE reads into one entry per CDR3 protein, no DNA. The sample holds roughly 170,000 distinct CDR3 sequences. This TCR was sampled from a woman between 18 and 75 years old in good health. The sample comprised blood T cells: a sorted CD56 or NKG2C T cell subset, CD4+ or CD8+ T cells, or bulk PBMC T cells (not recorded which). V usage is TRBV5-1 and J usage is TRBJ2-1; TCRdb outputs TRBD2, but without DNA this stays unchecked. The CDR3 protein is CASSGGLAGFNIAEQFF.